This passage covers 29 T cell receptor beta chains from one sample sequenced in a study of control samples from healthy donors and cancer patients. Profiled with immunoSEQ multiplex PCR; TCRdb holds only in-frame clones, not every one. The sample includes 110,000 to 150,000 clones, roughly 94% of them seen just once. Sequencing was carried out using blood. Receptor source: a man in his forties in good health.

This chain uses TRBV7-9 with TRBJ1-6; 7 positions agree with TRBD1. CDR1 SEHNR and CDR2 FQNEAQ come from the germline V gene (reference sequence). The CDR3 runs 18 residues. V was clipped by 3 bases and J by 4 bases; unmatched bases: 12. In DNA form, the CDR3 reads TGTGCCAGCAGCTTGGGAGTGGCTTCGACAGGGTATAATTCACCCCTCCACTTT. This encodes CASSLGVASTGYNSPLHF.

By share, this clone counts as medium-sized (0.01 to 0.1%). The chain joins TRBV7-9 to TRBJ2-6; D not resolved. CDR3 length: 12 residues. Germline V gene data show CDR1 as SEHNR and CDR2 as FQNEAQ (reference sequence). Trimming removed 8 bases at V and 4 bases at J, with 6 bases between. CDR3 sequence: CASYLGANVLTF. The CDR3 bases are TGTGCCAGCTATTTAGGGGCCAACGTCCTGACTTTC.

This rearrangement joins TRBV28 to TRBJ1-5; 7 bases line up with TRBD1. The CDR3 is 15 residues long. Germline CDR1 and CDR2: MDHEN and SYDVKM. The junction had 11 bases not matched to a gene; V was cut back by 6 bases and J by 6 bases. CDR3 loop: CASRTGKRGAQPQHF. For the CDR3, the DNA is TGTGCCAGCAGGACAGGGAAGCGAGGCGCTCAGCCCCAGCATTTT.

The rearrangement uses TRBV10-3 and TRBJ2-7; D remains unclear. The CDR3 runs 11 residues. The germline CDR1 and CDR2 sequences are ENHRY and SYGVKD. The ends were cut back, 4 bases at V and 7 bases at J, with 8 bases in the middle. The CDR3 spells CAISGTAEQYF. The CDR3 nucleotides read TGTGCCATCAGTGGCACTGCAGAGCAGTACTTC.

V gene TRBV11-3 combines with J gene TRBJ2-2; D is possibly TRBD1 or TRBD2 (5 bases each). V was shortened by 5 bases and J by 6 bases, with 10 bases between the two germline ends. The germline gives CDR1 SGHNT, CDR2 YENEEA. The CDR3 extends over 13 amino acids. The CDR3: CASSLRDPGELFF. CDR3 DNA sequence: TGTGCCAGCAGCCTCCGGGACCCCGGGGAGCTGTTTTTT.

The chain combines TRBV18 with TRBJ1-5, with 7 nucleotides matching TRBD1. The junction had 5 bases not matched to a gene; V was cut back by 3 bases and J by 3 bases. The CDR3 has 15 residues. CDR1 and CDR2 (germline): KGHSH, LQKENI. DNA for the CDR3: TGTGCCAGCTCACCCGCGGGACAGTTCAATCAGCCCCAGCATTTT. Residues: CASSPAGQFNQPQHF.

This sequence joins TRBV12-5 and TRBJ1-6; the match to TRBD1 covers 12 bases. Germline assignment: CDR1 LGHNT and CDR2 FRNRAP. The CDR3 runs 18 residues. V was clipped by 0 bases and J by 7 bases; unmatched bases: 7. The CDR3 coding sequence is TGTGCTAGTGGTTTGGTACTGGGACAGGGGGCTCTAAATTCACCCCTCCACTTT. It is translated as CASGLVLGQGALNSPLHF. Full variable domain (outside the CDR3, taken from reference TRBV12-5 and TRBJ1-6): DARVTQTPRHKVTEMGQEVTMRCQPILGHNTVFWYRQTMMQGLELLAYFRNRAPLDDSGMPKDRFSAEMPDATLATLKIQPSEPRDSAVYFCASGLVLGQGALNSPLHFGNGTRLTVT.

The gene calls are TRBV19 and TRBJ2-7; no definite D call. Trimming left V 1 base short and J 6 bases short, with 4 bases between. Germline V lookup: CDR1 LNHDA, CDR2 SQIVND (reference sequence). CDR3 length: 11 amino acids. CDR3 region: CASSIVREQYF. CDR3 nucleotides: TGTGCCAGTAGTATAGTCCGCGAGCAGTACTTC.

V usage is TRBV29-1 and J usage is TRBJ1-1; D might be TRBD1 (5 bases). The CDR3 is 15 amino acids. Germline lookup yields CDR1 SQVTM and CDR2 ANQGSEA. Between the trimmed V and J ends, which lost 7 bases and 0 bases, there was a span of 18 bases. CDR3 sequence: CSAQTAPELNTEAFF. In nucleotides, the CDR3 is TGCAGCGCCCAGACAGCCCCGGAGCTGAACACTGAAGCTTTCTTT. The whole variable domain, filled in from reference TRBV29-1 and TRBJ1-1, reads SAVISQKPSRDICQRGTSLTIQCQVDSQVTMMFWYRQQPGQSLTLIATANQGSEATYESGFVIDKFPISRPNLTFSTLTVSNMSPEDSSIYLCSAQTAPELNTEAFFGQGTRLTVV.

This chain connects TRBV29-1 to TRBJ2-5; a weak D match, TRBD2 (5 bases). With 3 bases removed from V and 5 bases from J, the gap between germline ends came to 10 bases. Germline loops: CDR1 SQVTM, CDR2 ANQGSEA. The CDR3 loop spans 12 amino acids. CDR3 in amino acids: CSVEILAETQYF. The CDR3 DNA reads TGCAGCGTTGAGATTCTAGCCGAGACCCAGTACTTC. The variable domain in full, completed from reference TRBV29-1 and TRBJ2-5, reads SAVISQKPSRDICQRGTSLTIQCQVDSQVTMMFWYRQQPGQSLTLIATANQGSEATYESGFVIDKFPISRPNLTFSTLTVSNMSPEDSSIYLCSVEILAETQYFGPGTRLLVL.

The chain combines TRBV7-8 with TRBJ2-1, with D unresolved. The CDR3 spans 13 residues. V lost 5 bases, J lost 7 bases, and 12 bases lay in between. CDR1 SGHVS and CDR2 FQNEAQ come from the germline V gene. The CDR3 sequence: CASSEIRPNEQFF. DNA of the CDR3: TGTGCCAGCAGCGAAATCCGGCCTAATGAGCAGTTCTTC.

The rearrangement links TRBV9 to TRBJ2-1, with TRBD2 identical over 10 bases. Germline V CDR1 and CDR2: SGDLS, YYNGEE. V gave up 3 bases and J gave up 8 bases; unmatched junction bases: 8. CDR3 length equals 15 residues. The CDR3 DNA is TGTGCCAGCAGCGAATCTAGCGGGGGTATCTATGAGCAGTTCTTC. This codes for CASSESSGGIYEQFF.

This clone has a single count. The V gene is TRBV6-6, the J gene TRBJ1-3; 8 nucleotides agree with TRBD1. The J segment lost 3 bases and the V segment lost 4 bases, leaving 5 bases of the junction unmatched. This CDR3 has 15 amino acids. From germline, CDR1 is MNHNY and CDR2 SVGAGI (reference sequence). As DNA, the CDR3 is TGTGCCAGCAGTTTAACAGGGGGGTATGGAAACACCATATATTTT. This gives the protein CASSLTGGYGNTIYF.

DNA for the CDR3: TGTGCCAGCTCACCACTTGGCACCGGGGAGCTGTTTTTT. Protein product: CASSPLGTGELFF. The chain has TRBV18 and TRBJ2-2; D is undetermined. V lost 1 base, J lost 4 bases, and 4 bases lay in between. CDR1 KGHSH and CDR2 LQKENI come from the germline V gene. The CDR3 length is 13 residues.

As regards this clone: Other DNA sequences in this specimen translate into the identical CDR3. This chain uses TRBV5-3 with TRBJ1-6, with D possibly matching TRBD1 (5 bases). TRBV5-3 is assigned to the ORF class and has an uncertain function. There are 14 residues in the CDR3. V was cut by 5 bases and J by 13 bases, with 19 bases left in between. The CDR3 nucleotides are TGTGCCAGAAGGCCCCTCAGGGAAAGACCGCCCCTCCACTTT. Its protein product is CARRPLRERPPLHF.

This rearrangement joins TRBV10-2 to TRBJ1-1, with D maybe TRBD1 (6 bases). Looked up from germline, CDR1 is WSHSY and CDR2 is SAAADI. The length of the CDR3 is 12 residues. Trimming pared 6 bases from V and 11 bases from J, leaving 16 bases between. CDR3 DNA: TGCGCCAGCAGCTTGGACAGTAGTCGGGCTTTCTTT. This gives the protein CASSLDSSRAFF.

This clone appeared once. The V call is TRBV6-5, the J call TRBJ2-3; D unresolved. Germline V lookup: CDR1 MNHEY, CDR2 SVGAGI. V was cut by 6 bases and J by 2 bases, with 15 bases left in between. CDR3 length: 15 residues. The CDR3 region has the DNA TGTGCCAGCAGGAAGGATACTATTACCACAGATACGCAGTATTTT. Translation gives CASRKDTITTDTQYF.

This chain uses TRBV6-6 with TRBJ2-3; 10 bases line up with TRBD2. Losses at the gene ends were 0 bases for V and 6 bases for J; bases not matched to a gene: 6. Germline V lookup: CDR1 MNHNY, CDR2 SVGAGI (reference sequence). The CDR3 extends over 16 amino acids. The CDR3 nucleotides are TGTGCCAGCAGTTACTCACGCCTAGCGGGAGCCGATACGCAGTATTTT. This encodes CASSYSRLAGADTQYF.

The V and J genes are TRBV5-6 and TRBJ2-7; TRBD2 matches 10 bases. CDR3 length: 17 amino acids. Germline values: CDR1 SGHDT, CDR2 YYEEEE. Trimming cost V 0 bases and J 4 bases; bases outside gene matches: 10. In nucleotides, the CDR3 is TGTGCCAGCAGCTTGGCTAGCGGGGGAGGTTTAGCGTACGAGCAGTACTTC. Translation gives CASSLASGGGLAYEQYF.

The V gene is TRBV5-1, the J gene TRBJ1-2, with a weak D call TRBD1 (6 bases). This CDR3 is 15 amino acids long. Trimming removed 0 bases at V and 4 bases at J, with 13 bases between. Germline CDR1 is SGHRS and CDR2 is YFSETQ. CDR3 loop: CASSLALTGAYGYTF. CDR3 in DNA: TGCGCCAGCAGCTTGGCCTTGACAGGTGCCTATGGCTACACCTTC. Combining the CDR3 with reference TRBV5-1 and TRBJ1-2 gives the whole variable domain KAGVTQTPRYLIKTRGQQVTLSCSPISGHRSVSWYQQTPGQGLQFLFEYFSETQRNKGNFPGRFSGRQFSNSRSEMNVSTLELGDSALYLCASSLALTGAYGYTFGSGTRLTVV.

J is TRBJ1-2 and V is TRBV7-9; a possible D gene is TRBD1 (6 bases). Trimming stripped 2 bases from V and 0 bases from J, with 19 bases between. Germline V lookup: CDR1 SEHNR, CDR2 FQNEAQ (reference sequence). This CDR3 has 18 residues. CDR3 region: CASSLWRVMGAPNYGYTF. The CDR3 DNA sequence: TGTGCCAGCAGCTTATGGCGGGTGATGGGGGCCCCTAACTATGGCTACACCTTC.

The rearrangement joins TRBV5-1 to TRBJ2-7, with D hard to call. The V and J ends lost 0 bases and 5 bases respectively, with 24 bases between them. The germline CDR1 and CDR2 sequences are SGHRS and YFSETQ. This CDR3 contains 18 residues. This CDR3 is CASSLGPPSSSAENEQYF. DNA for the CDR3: TGCGCCAGCAGCTTGGGCCCACCTTCGTCCAGTGCTGAAAACGAGCAGTACTTC. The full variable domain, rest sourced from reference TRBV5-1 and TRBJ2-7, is KAGVTQTPRYLIKTRGQQVTLSCSPISGHRSVSWYQQTPGQGLQFLFEYFSETQRNKGNFPGRFSGRQFSNSRSEMNVSTLELGDSALYLCASSLGPPSSSAENEQYFGPGTRLTVT.

For the CDR3, the DNA is TGTGCCAGCAGCAAGGGGGGACAGGCGCTGAAGCAGCCCCAGCATTTT. Amino acids: CASSKGGQALKQPQHF. The V call is TRBV27, the J call TRBJ1-5; 8 bases are a match to TRBD1. Germline-derived CDR1 and CDR2 are MNHEY and SMNVEV (reference sequence). V lost 6 bases to trimming and J lost 7 bases; unmatched junction nucleotides: 14. This CDR3 spans 16 amino acids.

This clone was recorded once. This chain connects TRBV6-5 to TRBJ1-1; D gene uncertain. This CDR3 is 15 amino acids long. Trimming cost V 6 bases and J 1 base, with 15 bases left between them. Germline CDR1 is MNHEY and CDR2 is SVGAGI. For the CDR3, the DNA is TGTGCCAGCAGCCTCCGCACTAGAACGAACACTGAAGCTTTCTTT. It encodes CASSLRTRTNTEAFF.

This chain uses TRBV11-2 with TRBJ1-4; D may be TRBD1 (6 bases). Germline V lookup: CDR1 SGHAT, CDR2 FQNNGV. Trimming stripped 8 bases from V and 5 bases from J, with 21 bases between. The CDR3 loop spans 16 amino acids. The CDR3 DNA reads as TGTGCCAGCCCCCTCGGTCGGGCGGGACAAAATGAAAAACTGTTTTTT. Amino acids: CASPLGRAGQNEKLFF.

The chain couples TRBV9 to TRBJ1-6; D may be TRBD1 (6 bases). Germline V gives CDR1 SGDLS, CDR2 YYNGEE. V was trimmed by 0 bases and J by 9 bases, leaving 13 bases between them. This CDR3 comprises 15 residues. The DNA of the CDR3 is TGTGCCAGCAGCGTAGCCCCAGACAGGTTTTCACCCCTCCACTTT. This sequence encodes CASSVAPDRFSPLHF.

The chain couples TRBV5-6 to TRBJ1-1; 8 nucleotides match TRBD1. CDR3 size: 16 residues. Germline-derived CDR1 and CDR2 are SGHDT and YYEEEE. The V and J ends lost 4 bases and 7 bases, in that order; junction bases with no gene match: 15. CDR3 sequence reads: CASSHNRGAKGSEAFF. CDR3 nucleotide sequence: TGTGCCAGCAGCCACAACAGGGGGGCAAAGGGTAGTGAAGCTTTCTTT.

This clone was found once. The chain's CDR3 is CASSSARGNTIYF. The DNA of the CDR3 is TGCGCCAGCAGCTCGGCCCGGGGAAACACCATATATTTT. J is TRBJ1-3 and V is TRBV5-1; D is unclear. Trimming removed 3 bases at V and 4 bases at J, with 8 bases between. The CDR3 length is 13 residues. Per the germline V gene, CDR1 is SGHRS and CDR2 is YFSETQ.

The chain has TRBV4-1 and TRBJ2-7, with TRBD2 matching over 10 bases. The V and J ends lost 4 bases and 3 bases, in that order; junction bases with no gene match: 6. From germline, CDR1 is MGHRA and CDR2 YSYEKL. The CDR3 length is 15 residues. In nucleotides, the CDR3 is TGCGCCAGCAGCCTAGGAGCGGGGGGGCTCTACGAGCAGTACTTC. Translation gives CASSLGAGGLYEQYF.